This TCR beta chain originates from a study of blood T cell repertoires in COVID-19. About the research overall: The United States, Italy and Spain supplied acute and convalescent COVID-19 samples. PBMCs, B-cell-depleted T cells, or T cells provided the cDNA or gDNA that made up the material.

The CDR3 has 13 amino acids. CDR1 and CDR2 (germline): LNHDA, SQIVND (reference sequence). The V gene lost 7 bases and the J gene lost 6 bases, with 15 bases spanning the gap. The authors' processing: Amplification with reference gene primers provided the estimates of nucleated cell counts. This table comes from immunoSEQ multiplex PCR, and its TCRdb copy is limited to in-frame clones, with some not included. V and J calls and clone size are those listed in that table; D and trimming were worked out from the DNA. The sample has about 140,000 clones; approximately 80% are singletons. This chain uses TRBV19 with TRBJ1-2, with D perhaps TRBD1 (5 bases). This TCR was recovered from a middle-aged man with acute or convalescent COVID-19. Sequenced sample: peripheral blood. The CDR3 sequence is CASNIRGDHGYTF. CDR3 sequence (DNA): TGTGCCAGTAATATCCGGGGGGACCATGGCTACACCTTC. The full variable domain, rest sourced from reference TRBV19 and TRBJ1-2, is DGGITQSPKYLFRKEGQNVTLSCEQNLNHDAMYWYRQDPGQGLRLIYYSQIVNDFQKGDIAEGYSVSREKKESFPLTVTSAQKNPTAFYLCASNIRGDHGYTFGSGTRLTVV.